The 19 T cell receptor beta chains reported below all come from one sample, sequenced in a study of blood T cell repertoires in COVID-19. Clones were sequenced by immunoSEQ multiplex PCR, and TCRdb holds only the in-frame ones, with some missing. The table includes tens of thousands of clones, less than 85% detected once. Sequenced: peripheral blood. The receptor set was obtained from a human donor in a cohort sampled during active COVID-19.

The rearrangement joins TRBV6-5 to TRBJ1-2; D unresolved. V gave up 7 bases and J gave up 6 bases, with 12 bases separating them. There are 12 residues in the CDR3. Germline CDR1 MNHEY, CDR2 SVGAGI. As DNA, the CDR3 is TGTGCCAGCACTACGGGGAGAAATGGCTACACCTTC. This translates into CASTTGRNGYTF.

CDR3 DNA: TGCGCCAGCAAGCAGGGGCTTCTAAACTCTGGGGCCAACGTCCTGACTTTC. As protein: CASKQGLLNSGANVLTF. The rearrangement links TRBV5-1 to TRBJ2-6; a weak D match, TRBD1 (6 bases). Germline CDR1 and CDR2: SGHRS and YFSETQ. The CDR3 is 17 amino acids. Trimming pared 6 bases from V and 0 bases from J, leaving 16 bases between. Using reference TRBV5-1 and TRBJ2-6 for the parts outside the CDR3, the full variable domain is KAGVTQTPRYLIKTRGQQVTLSCSPISGHRSVSWYQQTPGQGLQFLFEYFSETQRNKGNFPGRFSGRQFSNSRSEMNVSTLELGDSALYLCASKQGLLNSGANVLTFGAGSRLTVL.

The CDR3 reads CASSLSLGQAWNTGELFF. As DNA, the CDR3 is TGTGCCAGCAGTTTATCTTTGGGACAGGCATGGAACACCGGGGAGCTGTTTTTT. This chain joins TRBV28 and TRBJ2-2; TRBD1 matches 8 bases. With V trimmed by 1 base and J by 1 base, 8 bases remained unmatched. CDR3 size: 18 residues. CDR1 is MDHEN, CDR2 SYDVKM, per germline. The variable domain in full, with the rest retrieved from reference TRBV28 and TRBJ2-2, is DVKVTQSSRYLVKRTGEKVFLECVQDMDHENMFWYRQDPGLGLRLIYFSYDVKMKEKGDIPEGYSVSREKKERFSLILESASTNQTSMYLCASSLSLGQAWNTGELFFGEGSRLTVL.

The chain links TRBV4-1 to TRBJ2-7; 9 nucleotides line up with TRBD1. Germline V gene data show CDR1 as MGHRA and CDR2 as YSYEKL. CDR3 length: 15 residues. J was trimmed by 1 base and V by 4 bases; bases with no gene match: 5. This CDR3 is CASSRPGQGSYEQYF. CDR3 sequence (DNA): TGCGCCAGCAGCCGACCGGGACAGGGTTCCTACGAGCAGTACTTC.

The V and J genes are TRBV29-1 and TRBJ2-2, with 12 bases that match TRBD2. Germline values: CDR1 SQVTM, CDR2 ANQGSEA. The CDR3 covers 16 residues. V shed 4 bases and J 3 bases; nucleotides not matched to a gene: 6. CDR3 in DNA: TGCAGCGTTGGCCTAGCGGGGGGGCTGGACACCGGGGAGCTGTTTTTT. Translated, it gives CSVGLAGGLDTGELFF.

The V gene is TRBV7-2, the J gene TRBJ1-1, with D uncertain. V was clipped by 4 bases and J by 1 base, with 13 bases between them. Germline loops: CDR1 SGHTA, CDR2 FQGNSA. The CDR3 extends over 15 amino acids. The CDR3 bases are TGTGCCAGCAGCTACACCCCGGGTGAGAACACTGAAGCTTTCTTT. This gives the protein CASSYTPGENTEAFF.

This chain uses TRBV6-1 with TRBJ1-5, with a possible D match to TRBD1 (5 bases). Germline V lookup: CDR1 MNHNS, CDR2 SASEGT. With 3 bases removed from V and 0 bases from J, the gap between germline ends came to 6 bases. There are 14 residues in the CDR3. CDR3 loop: CASSEQGSNQPQHF. As DNA, the CDR3 is TGTGCCAGCAGTGAGCAGGGTAGCAATCAGCCCCAGCATTTT.

This clone was seen a handful of times. The rearrangement uses TRBV3-1 (or the pseudogene TRBV3-2) and TRBJ2-7, with 9 bases lining up with TRBD1. Per germline, CDR1 LGHDT and CDR2 YNNKEL (reference sequence). The ends lost 4 bases at V and 3 bases at J; junction bases unmatched: 4. The CDR3 covers 14 residues. The CDR3 DNA follows: TGTGCCAGCAGCCGGGACAGGGCAAGCTACGAGCAGTACTTC. This encodes CASSRDRASYEQYF.

Here the CDR3 DNA reads TGTGCCAGCAGCGTAGCCCCCTTAGCGGGGGACTACGAGCAGTACTTC. As protein: CASSVAPLAGDYEQYF. This chain uses TRBV9 with TRBJ2-7; 9 nucleotides match TRBD2. The CDR3 loop spans 16 amino acids. Germline CDR1 reads SGDLS; CDR2 reads YYNGEE. Trimming at V came to 0 bases and at J to 3 bases, leaving 7 bases not matched to a gene.

The rearrangement links TRBV7-6 to TRBJ1-1; 9 bases match TRBD1. Germline V lookup: CDR1 SGHVS, CDR2 FNYEAQ. J was trimmed by 7 bases and V by 5 bases; bases with no gene match: 11. The CDR3 consists of 15 residues. In DNA, the CDR3 is TGTGCCAGCAGCCAGGCTTTGGGACAGGGAAATGAAGCTTTCTTT. Protein product: CASSQALGQGNEAFF. The full variable domain, rest sourced from reference TRBV7-6 and TRBJ1-1, is GAGVSQSPRYKVTKRGQDVALRCDPISGHVSLYWYRQALGQGPEFLTYFNYEAQQDKSGLPNDRFSAERPEGSISTLTIQRTEQRDSAMYRCASSQALGQGNEAFFGQGTRLTVV.

The V call is TRBV6-2 or TRBV6-3, the J call TRBJ1-1, with D hard to call. The germline V gene encodes CDR1 MNHEY and CDR2 SVGEGT. This CDR3 region has 15 residues. Trimming pared 4 bases from V and 2 bases from J, leaving 14 bases between. The CDR3 nucleotides are TGTGCCAGCAGTTCCTACACGGGATCTAACACTGAAGCTTTCTTT. Amino acid sequence: CASSSYTGSNTEAFF.

The gene calls are TRBV29-1 and TRBJ2-1; 13 positions agree with TRBD2. V gave up 3 bases and J gave up 8 bases; unmatched junction bases: 7. The germline gives CDR1 SQVTM, CDR2 ANQGSEA. CDR3 size: 15 residues. CDR3 in amino acids: CSVETLAGGRDEQFF. The CDR3 DNA is TGCAGCGTTGAGACACTAGCGGGGGGGAGAGATGAGCAGTTCTTC.

This chain joins TRBV28 and TRBJ2-7; a weak D match, TRBD2 (6 bases). The germline V gene has CDR1 MDHEN and CDR2 SYDVKM. This CDR3 contains 15 residues. The V end lost 0 bases, the J end lost 4 bases, and 13 bases lay between the germline ends. This chain's CDR3 is CASSLWAGTGYEQYF. The CDR3 DNA reads as TGTGCCAGCAGTTTATGGGCGGGGACTGGATACGAGCAGTACTTC.

The V call is TRBV6-5, the J call TRBJ1-2; perhaps TRBD1 as D (6 bases). The CDR3 extends over 12 amino acids. CDR1 MNHEY and CDR2 SVGAGI come from the germline V gene. The V end was cut by 2 bases, the J end by 5 bases, with 6 bases between. The chain's CDR3 is CASSYQGYGYTF. The CDR3 bases are TGTGCCAGCAGTTACCAGGGGTATGGCTACACCTTC.

This clone was counted a few times. The rearrangement joins TRBV9 to TRBJ2-5; possibly TRBD1 for D (5 bases). The V gene lost 2 bases and the J gene lost 4 bases, with 12 bases spanning the gap. CDR3 length: 14 amino acids. Germline V gives CDR1 SGDLS, CDR2 YYNGEE. The CDR3 loop is CASSVQGRGETQYF. The CDR3 bases are TGTGCCAGCAGCGTCCAGGGTCGAGGAGAGACCCAGTACTTC.

This rearrangement joins TRBV4-3 to TRBJ1-5; possible D gene TRBD1, 5 bases. With 4 bases removed from V and 2 bases from J, the gap between germline ends came to 12 bases. CDR1 is LGHNA, CDR2 YSLEER, per germline. The CDR3 consists of 15 residues. CDR3 DNA: TGCGCCAGCAGCCTCGAGGAAGGGGGCAATCAGCCCCAGCATTTT. Protein sequence: CASSLEEGGNQPQHF.

This clone was seen only once. The identical CDR3 is also encoded by other nucleotide sequences in the sample. The chain joins TRBV5-1 to TRBJ2-3; D might be TRBD2 (7 bases). V lost 0 bases to trimming and J lost 2 bases, with 10 bases between them. The CDR3 spans 15 residues. CDR1 and CDR2 (germline): SGHRS, YFSETQ. The CDR3 is CASSLERGATDTQYF. The DNA of the CDR3 is TGCGCCAGCAGCTTGGAACGGGGGGCCACAGATACGCAGTATTTT.

The J gene is TRBJ2-3, the V gene TRBV7-9; TRBD1 matches at 7 bases. Germline-derived CDR1 and CDR2 are SEHNR and FQNEAQ (reference sequence). The CDR3 is made up of 15 amino acids. V trimming: 5 bases; J trimming: 3 bases; junction bases outside the gene matches: 8. CDR3 region: CASSGDRIGTDTQYF. Here the CDR3 DNA reads TGTGCCAGCAGCGGGGACAGAATAGGGACAGATACGCAGTATTTT.

The chain joins TRBV2 to TRBJ1-5, with unresolved D. The length of the CDR3 is 13 residues. The germline CDR1 and CDR2 sequences are SNHLY and FYNNEI. V lost 5 bases, J lost 4 bases, and 9 bases lay in between. This CDR3 is CASSSGANQPQHF. The CDR3 bases are TGTGCCAGCAGTTCCGGTGCAAATCAGCCCCAGCATTTT.